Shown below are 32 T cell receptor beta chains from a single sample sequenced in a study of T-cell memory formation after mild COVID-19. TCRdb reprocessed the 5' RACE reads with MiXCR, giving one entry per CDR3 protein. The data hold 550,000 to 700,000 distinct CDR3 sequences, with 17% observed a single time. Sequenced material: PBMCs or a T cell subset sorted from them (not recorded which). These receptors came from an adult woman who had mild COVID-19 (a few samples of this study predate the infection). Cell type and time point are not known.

The DNA for the CDR3 is TGCGCCAGCAGCCCAACTCAGCGATGGGATACGCAGTATTTT. This sequence encodes CASSPTQRWDTQYF. V is TRBV5-1 and J is TRBJ2-3, with unresolved D. This CDR3 comprises 14 residues. Germline CDR1 reads SGHRS; CDR2 reads YFSETQ. Trimming took 4 bases from V and 6 from J, leaving 15 bases between them.

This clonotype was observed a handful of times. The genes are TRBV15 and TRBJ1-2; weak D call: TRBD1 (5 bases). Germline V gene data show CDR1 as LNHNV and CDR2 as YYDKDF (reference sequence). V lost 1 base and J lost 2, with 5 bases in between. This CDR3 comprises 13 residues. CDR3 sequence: CATSRGQNYGYTF. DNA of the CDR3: TGTGCCACCAGCAGAGGACAGAACTATGGCTACACCTTC.

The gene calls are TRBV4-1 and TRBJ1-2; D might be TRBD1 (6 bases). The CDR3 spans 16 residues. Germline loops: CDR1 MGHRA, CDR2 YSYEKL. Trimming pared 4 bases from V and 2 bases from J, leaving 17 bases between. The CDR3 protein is CASSLIWGQGNYGYTF. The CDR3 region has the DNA TGCGCCAGCAGCCTCATTTGGGGGCAGGGAAACTATGGCTACACCTTC.

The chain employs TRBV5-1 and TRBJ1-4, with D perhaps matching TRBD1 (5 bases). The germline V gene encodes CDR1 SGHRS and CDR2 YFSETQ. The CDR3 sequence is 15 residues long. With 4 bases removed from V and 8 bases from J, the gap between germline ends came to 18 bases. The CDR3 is CASSDVQGNDEKLFF. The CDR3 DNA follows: TGCGCCAGCAGCGATGTTCAGGGAAACGACGAAAAACTGTTTTTT. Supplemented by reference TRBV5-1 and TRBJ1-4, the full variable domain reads KAGVTQTPRYLIKTRGQQVTLSCSPISGHRSVSWYQQTPGQGLQFLFEYFSETQRNKGNFPGRFSGRQFSNSRSEMNVSTLELGDSALYLCASSDVQGNDEKLFFGSGTQLSVL.

CDR3 region: CASSPPSGAEQFF. CDR3 in DNA: TGTGCCAGCAGTCCCCCTAGCGGCGCTGAGCAGTTCTTC. The chain has TRBV12-3 or TRBV12-4 and TRBJ2-1; 7 bases fit TRBD2. The CDR3 contains 13 residues. The trim removed 5 bases at V and 9 bases at J, leaving 7 bases unmatched.

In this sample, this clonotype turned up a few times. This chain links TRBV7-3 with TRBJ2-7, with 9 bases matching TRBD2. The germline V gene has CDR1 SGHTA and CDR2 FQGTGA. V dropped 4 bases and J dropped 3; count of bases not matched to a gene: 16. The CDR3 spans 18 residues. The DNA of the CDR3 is TGTGCCAGCAGCTATCGGTGGATTGGAAGCGGGGGGCACTACGAGCAGTACTTC. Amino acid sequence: CASSYRWIGSGGHYEQYF.

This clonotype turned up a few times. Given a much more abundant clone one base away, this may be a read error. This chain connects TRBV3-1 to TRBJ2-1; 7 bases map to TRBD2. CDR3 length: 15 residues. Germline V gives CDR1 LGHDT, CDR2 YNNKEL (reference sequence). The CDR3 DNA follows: TGTGCCAGCAGTAGGCCAGCGGGGTTGAGGGATGAGCAGTTATTC. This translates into CASSRPAGLRDEQLF.

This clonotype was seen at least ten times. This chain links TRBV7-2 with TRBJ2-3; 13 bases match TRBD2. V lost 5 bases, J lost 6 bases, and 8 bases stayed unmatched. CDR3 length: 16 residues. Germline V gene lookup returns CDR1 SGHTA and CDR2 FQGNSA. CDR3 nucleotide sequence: TGTGCCAGCAGCCAAACTAGCGGGGGGGTCGTTGATACGCAGTATTTT. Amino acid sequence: CASSQTSGGVVDTQYF.

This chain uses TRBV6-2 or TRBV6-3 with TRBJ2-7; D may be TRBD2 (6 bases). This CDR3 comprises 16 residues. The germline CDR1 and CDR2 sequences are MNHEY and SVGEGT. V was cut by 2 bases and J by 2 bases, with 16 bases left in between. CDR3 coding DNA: TGTGCCAGCAGTTACGAGGCCGGGAGACCCACCTACGAGCAGTACTTC. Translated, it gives CASSYEAGRPTYEQYF.

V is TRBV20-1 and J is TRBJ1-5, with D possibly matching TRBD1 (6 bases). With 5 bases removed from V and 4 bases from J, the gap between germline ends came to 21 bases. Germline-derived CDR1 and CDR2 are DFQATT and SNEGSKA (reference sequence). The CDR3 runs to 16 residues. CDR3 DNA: TGCAGTGCTCCGACCGGGGGGCGCCGCGGGAATCAGCCCCAGCATTTT. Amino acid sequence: CSAPTGGRRGNQPQHF.

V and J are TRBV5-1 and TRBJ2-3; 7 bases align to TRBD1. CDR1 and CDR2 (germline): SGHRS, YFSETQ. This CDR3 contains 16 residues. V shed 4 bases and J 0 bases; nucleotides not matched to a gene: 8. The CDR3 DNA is TGCGCCAGCAGCCCGAGGGACAGCATAAGCACAGATACGCAGTATTTT. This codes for CASSPRDSISTDTQYF.

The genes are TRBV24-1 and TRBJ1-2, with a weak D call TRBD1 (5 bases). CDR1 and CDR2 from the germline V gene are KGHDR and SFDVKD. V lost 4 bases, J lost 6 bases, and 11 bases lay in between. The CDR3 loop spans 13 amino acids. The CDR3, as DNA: TGTGCCACCAGTGACCCGGGGGAGAATGGCTACACCTTC. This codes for CATSDPGENGYTF.

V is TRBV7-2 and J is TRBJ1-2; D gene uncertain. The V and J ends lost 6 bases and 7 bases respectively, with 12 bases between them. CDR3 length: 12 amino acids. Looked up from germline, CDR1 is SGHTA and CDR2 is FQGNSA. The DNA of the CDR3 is TGTGCCAGCAGTCAGATCGCCCGTGGCTACACCTTC. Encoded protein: CASSQIARGYTF.

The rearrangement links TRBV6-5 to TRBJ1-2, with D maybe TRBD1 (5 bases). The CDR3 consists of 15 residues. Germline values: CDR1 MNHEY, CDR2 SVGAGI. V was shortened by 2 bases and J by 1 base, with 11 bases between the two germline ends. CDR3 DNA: TGTGCCAGCAGTTACGTCCAGGGACTTAACTATGGCTACACCTTC. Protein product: CASSYVQGLNYGYTF.

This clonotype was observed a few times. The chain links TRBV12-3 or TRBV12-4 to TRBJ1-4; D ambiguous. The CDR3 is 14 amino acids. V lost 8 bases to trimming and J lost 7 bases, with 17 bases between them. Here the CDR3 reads CASGSRSGAEKLFF. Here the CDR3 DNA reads TGTGCCAGCGGGTCCCGGTCTGGAGCTGAAAAACTGTTTTTT.

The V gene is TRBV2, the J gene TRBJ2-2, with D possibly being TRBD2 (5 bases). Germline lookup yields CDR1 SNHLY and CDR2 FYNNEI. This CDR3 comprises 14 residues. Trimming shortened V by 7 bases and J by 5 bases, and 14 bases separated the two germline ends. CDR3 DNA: TGTGCCAGCATCGGACTCACTCCGACCGGGGAGCTGTTTTTT. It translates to CASIGLTPTGELFF.

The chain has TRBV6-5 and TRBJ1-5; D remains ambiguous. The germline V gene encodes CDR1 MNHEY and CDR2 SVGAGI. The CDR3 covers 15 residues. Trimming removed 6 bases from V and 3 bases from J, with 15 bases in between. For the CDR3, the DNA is TGTGCCAGCAGATCCTCGGGCCAACTCAATCAGCCCCAGCATTTT. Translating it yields CASRSSGQLNQPQHF.

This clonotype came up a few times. For the CDR3, the DNA is TGCAGTGCACAGACAGGGGGCGTGGGCCTGGACTATGGCTACACCTTC. Translating it yields CSAQTGGVGLDYGYTF. The chain couples TRBV20-1 to TRBJ1-2; 10 bases map to TRBD1. V was clipped by 6 bases and J by 3 bases; unmatched bases: 13. The CDR3 is made up of 16 amino acids. The germline CDR1 and CDR2 sequences are DFQATT and SNEGSKA (reference sequence).

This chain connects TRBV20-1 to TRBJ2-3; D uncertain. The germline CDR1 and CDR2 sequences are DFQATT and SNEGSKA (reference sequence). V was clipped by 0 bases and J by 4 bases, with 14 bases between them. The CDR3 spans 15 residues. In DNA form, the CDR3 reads TGCAGTGCTAGAGATAGACCCGCCTTCCCAGATACGCAGTATTTT. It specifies CSARDRPAFPDTQYF.

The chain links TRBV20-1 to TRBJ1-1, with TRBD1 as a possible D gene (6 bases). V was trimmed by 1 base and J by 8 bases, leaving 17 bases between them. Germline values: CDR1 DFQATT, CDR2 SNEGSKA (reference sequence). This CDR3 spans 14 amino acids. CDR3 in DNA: TGCAGTGCTAGAGTTCCTAGAGGGGGGACGGAAGCTTTCTTT. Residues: CSARVPRGGTEAFF.

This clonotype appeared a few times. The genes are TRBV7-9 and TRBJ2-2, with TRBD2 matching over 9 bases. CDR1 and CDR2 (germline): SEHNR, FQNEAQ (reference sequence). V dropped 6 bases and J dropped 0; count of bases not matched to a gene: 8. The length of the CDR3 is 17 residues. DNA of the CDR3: TGTGCCAGCAGGGGGAAACTAGCGGGCCCGAACACCGGGGAGCTGTTTTTT. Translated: CASRGKLAGPNTGELFF.

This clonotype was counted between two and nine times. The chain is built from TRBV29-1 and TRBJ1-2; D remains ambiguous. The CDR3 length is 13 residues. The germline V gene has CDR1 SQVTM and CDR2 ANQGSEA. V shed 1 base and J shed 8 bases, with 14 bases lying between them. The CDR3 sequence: CSVEGDRVKGYTF. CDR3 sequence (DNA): TGCAGCGTTGAAGGGGATCGGGTAAAAGGCTACACCTTC.

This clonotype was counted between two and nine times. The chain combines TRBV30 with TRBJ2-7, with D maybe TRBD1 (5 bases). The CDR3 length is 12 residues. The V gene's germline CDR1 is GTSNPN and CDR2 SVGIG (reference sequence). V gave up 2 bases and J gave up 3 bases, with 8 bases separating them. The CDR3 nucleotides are TGTGCCTGGAGTCAGGGTTACTACGAGCAGTACTTC. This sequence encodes CAWSQGYYEQYF.

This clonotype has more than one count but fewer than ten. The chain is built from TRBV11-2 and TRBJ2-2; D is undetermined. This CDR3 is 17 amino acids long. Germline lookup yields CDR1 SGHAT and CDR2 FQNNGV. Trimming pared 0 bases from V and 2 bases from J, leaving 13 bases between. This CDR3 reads CASSLDKLRLNTGELFF. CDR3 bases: TGTGCCAGCAGCTTAGATAAACTCCGCCTTAACACCGGGGAGCTGTTTTTT.

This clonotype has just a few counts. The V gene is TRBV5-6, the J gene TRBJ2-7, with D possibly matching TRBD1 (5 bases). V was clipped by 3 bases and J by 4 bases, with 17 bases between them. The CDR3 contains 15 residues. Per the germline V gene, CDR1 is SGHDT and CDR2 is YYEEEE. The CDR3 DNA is TGTGCCAGCAGCTCCTCCCTCAGGGAATTGTACGAGCAGTACTTC. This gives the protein CASSSSLRELYEQYF.

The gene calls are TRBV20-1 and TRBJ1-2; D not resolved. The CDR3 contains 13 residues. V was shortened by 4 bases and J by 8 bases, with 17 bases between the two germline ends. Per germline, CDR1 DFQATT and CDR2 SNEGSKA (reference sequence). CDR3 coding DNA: TGCAGTGCTACGAGGTCAGGAAGTCGAGGCTACACCTTC. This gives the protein CSATRSGSRGYTF.

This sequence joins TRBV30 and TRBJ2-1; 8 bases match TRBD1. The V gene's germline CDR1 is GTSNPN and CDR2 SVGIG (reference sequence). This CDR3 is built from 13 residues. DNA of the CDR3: TGTGCTCGGGACTTACAGGGGGAGGTTGAGCAGTTCTTC. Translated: CARDLQGEVEQFF.

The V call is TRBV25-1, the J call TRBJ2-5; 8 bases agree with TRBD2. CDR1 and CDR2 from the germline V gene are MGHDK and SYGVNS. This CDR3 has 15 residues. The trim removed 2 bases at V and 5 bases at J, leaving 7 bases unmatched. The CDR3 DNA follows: TGTGCCAGCAGTGAACGATCGGGAGGGGGTGAGACCCAGTACTTC. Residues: CASSERSGGGETQYF. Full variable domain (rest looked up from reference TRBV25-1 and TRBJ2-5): EADIYQTPRYLVIGTGKKITLECSQTMGHDKMYWYQQDPGMELHLIHYSYGVNSTEKGDLSSESTVSRIRTEHFPLTLESARPSHTSQYLCASSERSGGGETQYFGPGTRLLVL.

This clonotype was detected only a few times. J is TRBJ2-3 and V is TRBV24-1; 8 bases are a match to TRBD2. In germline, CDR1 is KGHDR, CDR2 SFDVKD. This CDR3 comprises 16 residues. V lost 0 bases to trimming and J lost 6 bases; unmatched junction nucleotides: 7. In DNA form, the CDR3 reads TGTGCCACCAGTGATTTGCCCCCAGCGGGGGACGATACGCAGTATTTT. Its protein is CATSDLPPAGDDTQYF.

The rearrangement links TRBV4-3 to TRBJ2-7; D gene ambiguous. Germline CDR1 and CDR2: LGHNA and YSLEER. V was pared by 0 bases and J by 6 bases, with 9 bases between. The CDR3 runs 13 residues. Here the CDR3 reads CASSQDKGLEQYF. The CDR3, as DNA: TGCGCCAGCAGCCAAGATAAAGGGCTCGAGCAGTACTTC.

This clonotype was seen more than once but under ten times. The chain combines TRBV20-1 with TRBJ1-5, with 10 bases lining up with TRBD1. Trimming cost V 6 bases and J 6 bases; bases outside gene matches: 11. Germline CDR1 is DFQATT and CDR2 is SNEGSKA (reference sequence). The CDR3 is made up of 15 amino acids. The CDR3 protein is CSASPGTGESQPQHF. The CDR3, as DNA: TGCAGTGCCAGCCCCGGGACAGGGGAAAGTCAGCCCCAGCATTTT.

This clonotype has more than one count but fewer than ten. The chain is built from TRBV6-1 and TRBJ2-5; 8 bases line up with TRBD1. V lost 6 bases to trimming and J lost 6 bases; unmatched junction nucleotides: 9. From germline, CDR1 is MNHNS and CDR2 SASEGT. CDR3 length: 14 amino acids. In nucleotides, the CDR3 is TGTGCCAGCAGGGACAGGGAGATCTTCCAGACCCAGTACTTC. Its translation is CASRDREIFQTQYF.